This T cell receptor (beta chain) originates from a study of blood T cell repertoires in COVID-19. As for the study in general: Researchers got acute and convalescent COVID-19 samples from the United States, Italy and Spain. T cells, B-cell-depleted T cells, or PBMCs provided the cDNA or gDNA that served as material.

Trimming pared 6 bases from V and 1 base from J, leaving 12 bases between. The CDR3 has 15 amino acids. Germline V gene lookup returns CDR1 SNHLY and CDR2 FYNNEI. Per the authors' pipeline: Estimation of nucleated cell counts relied on the amplification of reference gene primers. Measured with immunoSEQ multiplex PCR; TCRdb has only the in-frame clones, and not every one. That table furnishes V, J and clone size, whereas the DNA furnished D and trimming. Among 95,000 to 100,000 clones, 82% were seen once, and the ten largest hold 10%. The specimen was peripheral blood. The sequence was obtained from a man between 65 and 80 years old with acute or convalescent COVID-19. The chain joins TRBV2 to TRBJ1-4; D perhaps matches TRBD1 (5 bases). CDR3 sequence (DNA): TGTGCCAGCAGGACTCAGGGAGGAACTAATGAAAAACTGTTTTTT. Its protein is CASRTQGGTNEKLFF.